These T cell receptor beta chains were read from a single sample in a study of PD-1 blockade in classical Hodgkin lymphoma. The protocol was immunoSEQ multiplex PCR, while the TCRdb copy is restricted to in-frame clones and leaves out a portion. There are tens of thousands of clones in the sample; approximately 80% occur only once, and about 20% lies in the top ten. The sequences come from peripheral blood mononuclear cells (PBMCs), collected before the fourth cycle of nivolumab. The origin of the receptors is a human donor with classical Hodgkin lymphoma. The conserved cysteine and the conserved F or W are not part of the CDR3 here. Fields, in order: CDR3 protein, V gene.

cdr3_aa: ASSASANYGYT
v_call: TRBV9

cdr3_aa: ASSFGLASYNEQF
v_call: TRBV7-7

cdr3_aa: ATVGGHEQY
v_call: TRBV6-6

cdr3_aa: ASSILAGGRYEQF
v_call: TRBV5-3

cdr3_aa: ASSYEREGHPSQY
v_call: TRBV6-5

cdr3_aa: ASSPGRASSDEQF
v_call: TRBV7-3

cdr3_aa: AWSVGTGGGTDTQY
v_call: TRBV30

cdr3_aa: SVEGGAGYT
v_call: TRBV29-1

cdr3_aa: AWSRGVLGTEAF
v_call: TRBV30

cdr3_aa: ASSPRDTIFHEQY
v_call: TRBV16

cdr3_aa: ASSTQARTGEPLH
v_call: TRBV5-1

cdr3_aa: ASSVVSSGIYNEQF
v_call: TRBV9

cdr3_aa: ASSSLSGVSEAF
v_call: TRBV6-5

cdr3_aa: ASSLAGSTEAF
v_call: TRBV5-4

cdr3_aa: ASRNKATGANTEAF
v_call: TRBV28

cdr3_aa: ASSLRPTSGGAMDEQY
v_call: TRBV11-2

cdr3_aa: ASSPGRNQPQH
v_call: TRBV19

cdr3_aa: ASSHGAVLQLAKNIQY
v_call: TRBV21-1

cdr3_aa: ASSPRGVVSNEQF
v_call: TRBV7-3

cdr3_aa: ASSLQGLYGYT
v_call: TRBV6-5

cdr3_aa: ASSRVDTQY
v_call: TRBV7-9

cdr3_aa: ASSQWGDGYT
v_call: TRBV5-1

cdr3_aa: ASSPGTGRNSPLH
v_call: TRBV7-9

cdr3_aa: ASCVGPMNTGELF
v_call: TRBV27

cdr3_aa: ASSWRGAETQY
v_call: TRBV5-4

cdr3_aa: ASSRLAQILNTEAF
v_call: TRBV5-6

cdr3_aa: ASSYRGAHEQY
v_call: TRBV6-5

cdr3_aa: ASSSTEKLF
v_call: TRBV7-9

cdr3_aa: ASSQVSGLTLNYGYT
v_call: TRBV4-1

cdr3_aa: ASSLEGHLKEQY
v_call: TRBV5-6

cdr3_aa: ASSLRGPGNTIY
v_call: TRBV7-2